Sequencing of this T cell receptor (beta chain) was carried out in a study of blood T cells in healthy people across ages. Primed by a sample-barcoded 5' primer and a J-beta primer mix, a second PCR proceeded for roughly 6 to 12 cycles. Researchers report that a template-switch adaptor with 12 random nucleotides tagged each cDNA molecule. MiXCR was run by TCRdb on the 5' RACE reads, yielding one entry per CDR3 protein. The data contain more than 1,400,000 distinct CDR3 sequences, approximately 40% of them singletons. The CDR3 runs 16 residues. Germline lookup yields CDR1 SGHRS and CDR2 YFSETQ. The J segment lost 5 bases and the V segment lost 3 bases, leaving 11 bases of the junction unmatched.

The clonotype was recovered from a woman between 18 and 29 years old in good health. This chain links TRBV5-1 with TRBJ2-5; 9 positions agree with TRBD2. Sequenced material: blood. DNA of the CDR3: TGCGCCAGCAGCTCCGGGGTGGGACTAGCAGCGGAGACCCAGTACTTC. It specifies CASSSGVGLAAETQYF.